The 20 T cell receptor beta chains listed next were all sequenced from one sample in a study of human thymus T cells. The assay was immunoSEQ multiplex PCR, and TCRdb's table has in-frame clones only and misses some. This sample has some 130,000 clones, with 90% to 95% found just once. Resections from corrective heart surgery supplied the thymus tissue. Sequencing was carried out using thymus tissue. All receptors come from a boy under two years old with a congenital heart defect but otherwise immunologically healthy.

The CDR3 nucleotides read TGTGCCAGCAGTGAGAAAGGGTTCTCCTACAATGAGCAGTTCTTC. As protein: CASSEKGFSYNEQFF. The rearrangement uses TRBV2 and TRBJ2-1; D not certain. The CDR3 has 15 residues. Germline CDR1 SNHLY, CDR2 FYNNEI. Trimming took off 3 bases at V and 0 bases at J, with 9 bases between the two ends.

The V gene is TRBV25-1, the J gene TRBJ2-5; TRBD1 agrees at 11 bases. The CDR3 length is 16 residues. CDR1 MGHDK and CDR2 SYGVNS come from the germline V gene. The V gene end was trimmed by 2 bases and the J gene end by 8 bases; junction bases not matched to a gene: 10. The DNA for the CDR3 is TGTGCCAGCAGTGAACTGGTCCGGGACAGGGGGGGAACCCAGTACTTC. Its translation: CASSELVRDRGGTQYF.

The chain carries TRBV14 and TRBJ2-3; D is unclear. Trimming removed 0 bases at V and 0 bases at J, with 10 bases between. This CDR3 is 16 amino acids long. Germline CDR1 and CDR2: SGHDN and FVKESK. The CDR3 is CASSQDPGSSTDTQYF. CDR3 nucleotides: TGTGCCAGCAGCCAAGATCCCGGTTCTAGCACAGATACGCAGTATTTT.

The chain employs TRBV6-6 and TRBJ2-7; no definite D call. Per the germline V gene, CDR1 is MNHNY and CDR2 is SVGAGI (reference sequence). The CDR3 runs 14 residues. The ends were cut back, 0 bases at V and 12 bases at J, with 18 bases in the middle. The CDR3, as DNA: TGTGCCAGCAGTTACTCGGGCTACCACTCTGAACTGTACTTC. It encodes CASSYSGYHSELYF.

The chain is built from TRBV9 and TRBJ2-7, with 9 bases matching TRBD1. The CDR3 has 14 residues. The V gene end was trimmed by 3 bases and the J gene end by 4 bases; junction bases not matched to a gene: 5. The germline CDR1 and CDR2 sequences are SGDLS and YYNGEE. The CDR3 here is CASSAVGTGYEQYF. For the CDR3, the DNA is TGTGCCAGCAGCGCCGTCGGGACAGGGTACGAGCAGTACTTC.

V and J are TRBV6-5 and TRBJ1-1, with D hard to call. The CDR3 is made up of 12 amino acids. With 7 bases removed from V and 5 bases from J, the gap between germline ends came to 11 bases. Germline CDR1 and CDR2: MNHEY and SVGAGI. The CDR3 DNA reads TGTGCCAGCAAGGTCCGGGGAACTGAAGCTTTCTTT. Its translation is CASKVRGTEAFF.

This rearrangement joins TRBV21-1 to TRBJ2-3. TRBV21-1 is an annotated pseudogene. The CDR3 is made up of 15 amino acids. This chain's CDR3 is CASWKWGSETDTQYF. The CDR3 DNA reads as TGTGCCAGCTGGAAATGGGGGAGTGAGACAGATACGCAGTATTTT.

The sample holds one count of this clone. The V and J genes are TRBV5-6 and TRBJ2-1; no clear D. Germline-derived CDR1 and CDR2 are SGHDT and YYEEEE. The ends were cut back, 0 bases at V and 9 bases at J, with 7 bases in the middle. The CDR3 has 12 residues. The chain's CDR3 is CASSLVAREQFF. DNA of the CDR3: TGTGCCAGCAGCTTGGTAGCCCGTGAGCAGTTCTTC.

The chain couples TRBV5-1 to TRBJ2-3; TRBD2 might be the D (6 bases). V lost 4 bases to trimming and J lost 3 bases, with 18 bases between them. The CDR3 is 16 residues long. Germline V gene lookup returns CDR1 SGHRS and CDR2 YFSETQ. This CDR3 is CASSSSQPGTTDTQYF. DNA for the CDR3: TGCGCCAGCAGCAGCAGCCAGCCTGGGACTACAGATACGCAGTATTTT.

The chain couples TRBV7-6 to TRBJ1-3, with D unclear. The length of the CDR3 is 17 residues. CDR1 and CDR2 (germline): SGHVS, FNYEAQ. The ends were cut back, 1 base at V and 0 bases at J, with 13 bases in the middle. The chain's CDR3 is CASSLGLPPSSGNTIYF. CDR3 DNA: TGTGCCAGCAGCTTAGGCCTTCCGCCGAGCTCTGGAAACACCATATATTTT.

This chain connects TRBV10-3 to TRBJ2-1, with TRBD2 as a possible D gene (6 bases). The CDR3 totals 16 residues. Trimming shortened V by 3 bases and J by 1 base, and 13 bases separated the two germline ends. The germline V gene encodes CDR1 ENHRY and CDR2 SYGVKD. CDR3 in amino acids: CAISDPRGGSYNEQFF. CDR3 bases: TGTGCCATCAGTGATCCCCGTGGGGGGTCCTACAATGAGCAGTTCTTC.

This rearrangement joins TRBV6-5 to TRBJ1-1; D is ambiguous. The CDR3 is made up of 13 amino acids. Germline V gene data show CDR1 as MNHEY and CDR2 as SVGAGI. Between the trimmed V and J ends, which lost 2 bases and 1 base, there was a span of 5 bases. CDR3 residues: CASSYLKNTEAFF. The CDR3 DNA follows: TGTGCCAGCAGTTACCTTAAGAACACTGAAGCTTTCTTT.

The chain is built from TRBV4-3 and TRBJ1-2; perhaps TRBD1 as D (5 bases). This CDR3 is built from 16 residues. V was trimmed by 0 bases and J by 4 bases, leaving 15 bases between them. Germline CDR1 reads LGHNA; CDR2 reads YSLEER. In DNA, the CDR3 is TGCGCCAGCAGCCAAGAGGCCAATCCTAGGGGCTATGGCTACACCTTC. This encodes CASSQEANPRGYGYTF.

V usage is TRBV19 and J usage is TRBJ2-1; D unclear. Per the germline V gene, CDR1 is LNHDA and CDR2 is SQIVND (reference sequence). V was clipped by 2 bases and J by 3 bases, with 5 bases between them. The CDR3 spans 13 residues. The CDR3 protein is CASSITGYNEQFF. CDR3 in DNA: TGTGCCAGTAGTATAACCGGCTACAATGAGCAGTTCTTC.

The chain has TRBV28 and TRBJ2-7; no clear D. Trimming removed 7 bases from V and 6 bases from J, with 13 bases in between. The length of the CDR3 is 12 residues. Germline loops: CDR1 MDHEN, CDR2 SYDVKM. DNA for the CDR3: TGTGCCAGCACCGACAATCCGCTCGAGCAGTACTTC. Its protein is CASTDNPLEQYF.

This clone was counted a few times. This chain connects TRBV5-1 to TRBJ1-6, with 10 positions matching TRBD1. Germline CDR1 reads SGHRS; CDR2 reads YFSETQ. This CDR3 has 13 residues. V lost 7 bases, J lost 9 bases, and 4 bases stayed unmatched. Written as DNA, the CDR3 is TGCGCCAGCGGGACAGGGGATAGTTCACCCCTCCACTTT. It translates to CASGTGDSSPLHF.

This chain connects TRBV2 to TRBJ1-1; a weak D match, TRBD1 (6 bases). The CDR3 spans 14 residues. V lost 7 bases, J lost 4 bases, and 16 bases lay in between. Germline V CDR1 and CDR2: SNHLY, FYNNEI. The CDR3 loop is CASMRAGVVTEAFF. The CDR3 nucleotides are TGTGCCAGCATGAGGGCAGGGGTGGTCACTGAAGCTTTCTTT.

The chain employs TRBV28 and TRBJ1-1, with a tentative D call TRBD1 (5 bases). Trimming stripped 5 bases from V and 8 bases from J, with 15 bases between. In germline, CDR1 is MDHEN, CDR2 SYDVKM. This CDR3 has 13 residues. CDR3 in DNA: TGTGCCAGCAGTCCGAGGACATCTACGGAAGCTTTCTTT. This sequence encodes CASSPRTSTEAFF.

This clone appeared once. CDR3 bases: TGTGCCAGCAGCCAAGATGGTCGGGGACAGGTATACGAGCAGTACTTC. It codes for CASSQDGRGQVYEQYF. V gene TRBV4-2 combines with J gene TRBJ2-7, with 8 bases fitting TRBD1. The germline V gene has CDR1 LGHNA and CDR2 YNFKEQ. CDR3 length equals 16 residues. V gave up 0 bases and J gave up 4 bases; unmatched junction bases: 8.

V usage is TRBV18 and J usage is TRBJ2-1; TRBD2 matches 9 bases. This CDR3 is built from 14 residues. Unmatched junction bases numbered 4, after V lost 3 bases and J lost 7 bases. Germline-derived CDR1 and CDR2 are KGHSH and LQKENI. CDR3 coding DNA: TGTGCCAGCTCACCCGGGACTAGCTTAAATGAGCAGTTCTTC. Translating it yields CASSPGTSLNEQFF.